These T cell receptor beta chains were read from a single sample in a study of blood T cell repertoires in COVID-19. Method: immunoSEQ multiplex PCR; TCRdb's copy keeps in-frame clones and lacks some. The top ten clones hold about 5% of a sample with a few hundred thousand clones, over 70% of them seen once. The sequenced sample was PBMCs or T cells enriched from blood (not recorded which). Every receptor here comes from a man between 25 and 39 years old who had recovered from COVID-19. CDR3s include the opening cysteine and the closing phenylalanine or tryptophan. A D gene is named only where the DNA matches it firmly. Rows may omit the clone size; those that give it use once, few, many or a size class.

V	size	J	D	DNA	CDR3
TRBV9	-	TRBJ1-6	TRBD1	TGTGCCAGCAGCGTAACGGGACAGGATAATTCACCCCTCCACTTT	CASSVTGQDNSPLHF
TRBV4-1	-	TRBJ1-3	-	TGCGCCAGCAGCCAAGAAGAGCAGGGTGGATACACCATATATTTT	CASSQEEQGGYTIYF
TRBV28	-	TRBJ1-4	-	TGTGCCAGCAGCTTACAGGCTGCAGGTAATGAAAAACTGTTTTTT	CASSLQAAGNEKLFF
TRBV9	-	TRBJ1-1	-	TGTGCCAGCAAGCAACAGGCGAACACTGAAGCTTTCTTT	CASKQQANTEAFF
TRBV13	-	TRBJ2-2	TRBD2	TGTGCCAGCAGCCAGGGACTAGCGGGGGGATTTAACACCGGGGAGCTGTTTTTT	CASSQGLAGGFNTGELFF
TRBV18	-	TRBJ2-2	TRBD1	TGTGCCAGCTCACTAGGGACAGGGAAGAACACCGGGGAGCTGTTTTTT	CASSLGTGKNTGELFF
TRBV19	once	TRBJ1-1	TRBD1	TGTGCCAGTACCCAGGGGGGTGAGTTAGATGCTGAAGCTTTCTTT	CASTQGGELDAEAFF
TRBV15	-	TRBJ2-7	TRBD2	TGTGCCACCAGCAGCGGGGGGAGCTCCTACGAGCAGTACTTC	CATSSGGSSYEQYF
TRBV12-3/TRBV12-4	-	TRBJ1-1	TRBD1	TGTGCCAGCACCGCGGGACAGCATCTTGAAGCTTTCTTT	CASTAGQHLEAFF
TRBV7-3	-	TRBJ2-3	-	TGTGCCAGCAGCTTAAGTTACAGGGAAGATACGCAGTATTTT	CASSLSYREDTQYF
TRBV11-2	-	TRBJ2-7	-	TGTGCCAGCAGCTTAGTTCGGGGCTACGAGCAGTACTTC	CASSLVRGYEQYF
TRBV7-8	-	TRBJ2-7	-	TGTGCCAGCAGCTTAAGAATGTATAGCTACGAGCAGTACTTC	CASSLRMYSYEQYF
TRBV27	-	TRBJ2-1	-	TGTGCCAGCAGTTTATCCCAGGGTCTCAGGTCTACAAATGAGCAGTTCTTC	CASSLSQGLRSTNEQFF
TRBV19	-	TRBJ1-5	-	TGTGCCAGTACTCAACAGGCGGGCAATCAGCCCCAGCATTTT	CASTQQAGNQPQHF
TRBV5-1	once	TRBJ2-1	-	TGCGCCAGCAGCGATACAGGTTTTGGCGTGTTCTTC	CASSDTGFGVFF
TRBV11-2	-	TRBJ2-2	TRBD1	TGTGCCAGCAGCTTAGTCAGGGGGCGAGTCGGGGAGCTGTTTTTT	CASSLVRGRVGELFF
TRBV5-6	-	TRBJ1-2	TRBD1	TGTGCCAGCAGCTTGGCCCACAGGGGTACAAACTATGGCTACACCTTC	CASSLAHRGTNYGYTF
TRBV28	-	TRBJ2-7	TRBD2	TGTGCCAGCAGTCCACCCGGACTAGTAAACGAGCAGTACTTC	CASSPPGLVNEQYF
TRBV6-5	once	TRBJ2-1	-	TGTGCCAGCAGTTACTCGAGGTACAATGAGCAGTTCTTC	CASSYSRYNEQFF
TRBV11-1	-	TRBJ2-2	TRBD1	TGTGCCAGCAGCCGCATCCAGGGGGCGGACACCGGGGAGCTGTTTTTT	CASSRIQGADTGELFF
TRBV19	-	TRBJ2-5	TRBD1	TGTGCCAGTAGTGTCGGGACAGGGAGGCAGACCCAGTACTTC	CASSVGTGRQTQYF
TRBV27	-	TRBJ1-2	TRBD1	TGTGCCAGCAGTTTCGGGACAGGGGGCCGAGGGTTTAGCTATGGCTACACCTTC	CASSFGTGGRGFSYGYTF
TRBV9	-	TRBJ2-1	TRBD2	TGTGCCAGCAGCGTAGACGGCGGGGGGGCAAATGAGCAGTTCTTC	CASSVDGGGANEQFF
TRBV10-3	-	TRBJ1-3	-	TGTGCCATCAGAAAGACTGAGGAGGGAAACACCATATATTTT	CAIRKTEEGNTIYF
TRBV19	-	TRBJ1-4	TRBD1	TGTGCCAGTAGTATAGATGGCAGGGGGCGAGAAAAACTGTTTTTT	CASSIDGRGREKLFF
TRBV13	-	TRBJ2-6	TRBD1	TGTGCCAGCAGCTTACACAGGGGGGCTGGGGCCAACGTCCTGACTTTC	CASSLHRGAGANVLTF
TRBV28	-	TRBJ2-7	TRBD1	TGTGCCAGCAGTTTAGAGGGGGCGGCCTACGAGCAGTACTTC	CASSLEGAAYEQYF
TRBV24-1	-	TRBJ2-1	TRBD2	TGTGCCACCAGTGATTACCGGCTAGCGGGGGACAATGAGCAGTTCTTC	CATSDYRLAGDNEQFF
TRBV9	-	TRBJ1-4	TRBD1	TGTGCCAGCAGAAGTGGGACAGTTCCTAATGAAAAACTGTTTTTT	CASRSGTVPNEKLFF
TRBV7-3	once	TRBJ1-3	TRBD1	TGTGCCAGCAGCCGCCCCCGGGACAGGGAGGGCTCTGGAAACACCATATATTTT	CASSRPRDREGSGNTIYF
TRBV5-6	once	TRBJ1-1	TRBD1	TGTGCCAGCAGCTTCGGACAGGGGCGCACTGAAGCTTTCTTT	CASSFGQGRTEAFF
TRBV30	-	TRBJ2-3	-	TGTGCCTGGAGTGTATGGGCCACAGATACGCAGTATTTT	CAWSVWATDTQYF
TRBV7-6	-	TRBJ2-1	TRBD1	TGTGCCAGCAGCACACAGGGGGCGGCGTGGAATGAGCAGTTCTTC	CASSTQGAAWNEQFF
TRBV30	-	TRBJ2-7	-	TGTGCCTGGAGTGTATGGCGACAGCAGAACTACGAGCAGTACTTC	CAWSVWRQQNYEQYF
TRBV10-3	-	TRBJ1-2	TRBD1	TGTGCCATCAGTGACCCCTCCGGGACAGGGGGTGTTAACTATGGCTACACCTTC	CAISDPSGTGGVNYGYTF
TRBV28	-	TRBJ1-1	-	TGTGCCAGCAGTTTGCGTGCTGAAGCTTTCTTT	CASSLRAEAFF
TRBV21-1	once	TRBJ2-1	-	TGTGCCAGCAGCAAAAAACAGGGGTTGTTAGACTCCTACAATGAGCAGTTCTTC	CASSKKQGLLDSYNEQFF
TRBV9	-	TRBJ2-5	TRBD1	TGTGCCAGCAGCGAGATGACAGGGTCCGAGACCCAGTACTTC	CASSEMTGSETQYF
TRBV6-1	-	TRBJ2-3	-	TGTGCCAGCAGTGAATTCGGCAGGGAAGGCACAGATACGCAGTATTTT	CASSEFGREGTDTQYF
TRBV5-1	-	TRBJ1-1	TRBD1	TGCGCCAGCAGCTCCACAGGGGAGTGGACTGAAGCTTTCTTT	CASSSTGEWTEAFF
TRBV5-4	once	TRBJ2-5	TRBD2	TGTGCCAGCAGCTTCAGCGGGACCCAAGAGACCCAGTACTTC	CASSFSGTQETQYF
TRBV15	-	TRBJ2-1	TRBD2	TGTGCCACCAGCAGAGAGGCCGGGGGGGGCGAGAATGAGCAGTTCTTC	CATSREAGGGENEQFF